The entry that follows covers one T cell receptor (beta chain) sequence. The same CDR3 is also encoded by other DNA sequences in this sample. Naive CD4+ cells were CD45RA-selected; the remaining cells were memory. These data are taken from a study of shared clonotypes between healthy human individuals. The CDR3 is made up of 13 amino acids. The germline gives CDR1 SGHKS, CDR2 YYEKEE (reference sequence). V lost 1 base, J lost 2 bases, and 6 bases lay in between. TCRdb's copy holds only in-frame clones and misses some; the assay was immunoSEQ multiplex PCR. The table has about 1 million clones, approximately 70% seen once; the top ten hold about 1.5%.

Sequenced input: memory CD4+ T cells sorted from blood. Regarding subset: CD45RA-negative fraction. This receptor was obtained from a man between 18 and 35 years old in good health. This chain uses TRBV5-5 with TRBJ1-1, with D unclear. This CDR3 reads CASSLQGNTEAFF. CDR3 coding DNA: TGTGCCAGCAGCTTGCAAGGTAACACTGAAGCTTTCTTT.